This T cell receptor beta chain was sequenced for a study of memory CD4+ T cells and cytomegalovirus serostatus. Overall study results and limits: Each of approximately 70 CMV-associated TCRbeta sequences occurred in one to five individuals. CMV serostatus prediction reached median AUC approximately 0.95, or 0.91 with US-trained model.

V lost 9 bases and J lost 7, with 12 bases in between. CDR3 length equals 11 residues. In germline, CDR1 is MNHNS, CDR2 SASEGT. Single viable CD3+CD4+CD8-CD45RO+ cells were sorted as the memory CD4+ T cells. Donors' CMV status reflects serum IgG against pp150, pp28, p38, p52. Clones were read by immunoSEQ multiplex PCR, and TCRdb kept only the in-frame ones, dropping some. This table has approximately 56,000 clones, about four fifths appearing once. With regard to this clone: The target antigen is unknown.

The V and J genes are TRBV6-1 and TRBJ1-1, with D possibly matching TRBD1 (6 bases). Sequencing used memory CD4+ T cells from blood. This clonotype originated in an adult in good health and CMV-seronegative. The CDR3 spells CASRTVGEAFF. In DNA, the CDR3 is TGTGCCAGTCGGACAGTAGGTGAAGCTTTCTTT.